The 20 T cell receptor beta chains listed next were all sequenced from one sample in a study of tumor-infiltrating lymphocytes in primary liver carcinoma. TCR beta cDNA was made from approximately 500 ng total RNA with a constant-region primer. For TCR beta, libraries were produced by three nested multiplex PCR rounds using slightly modified ARM-PCR. Primers for the first two PCR rounds were TRBV1-TRBV30 forward primers and a C-beta reverse primer (about 9 cycles per round). TCRdb called the multiplex PCR reads again in MiXCR, with one record for every CDR3 protein. The sample includes 90,000 to 150,000 distinct CDR3 sequences, around 70% of them seen just once. The source material, about 20-30 mg of unsorted bulk tissue, was used to co-extract RNA and DNA. The sequenced sample was tumor-adjacent normal liver tissue. The receptors originated from a woman aged 55-69 years with primary liver carcinoma and hepatitis B virus infection.

To note about this clonotype: The junction differs from germline at one of its ends, possibly a read error. The chain joins TRBV6-4 to TRBJ2-3; TRBD2 is a possible D gene (6 bases). The V gene's germline CDR1 is MRHNA and CDR2 SNTAGT. This CDR3 contains 15 residues. The CDR3 loop is CAGSLASERTDTQYF. CDR3 DNA sequence: TGTGCCGGCAGTCTGGCTAGCGAGCGCACAGATACGCAGTATTTT.

This clonotype occurred many times. This rearrangement joins TRBV7-9 to TRBJ1-5, with D uncertain. The germline gives CDR1 SEHNR, CDR2 FQNEAQ (reference sequence). The CDR3 is 12 residues long. Trimming left V 3 bases short and J 7 bases short, with 7 bases between. DNA of the CDR3: TGTGCCAGCAGCTTGGGGTCCCAGCCCCAGCATTTT. Translation: CASSLGSQPQHF.

The genes are TRBV6-5 and TRBJ2-1; 8 bases are shared with TRBD2. Germline V gives CDR1 MNHEY, CDR2 SVGAGI. The CDR3 loop spans 15 amino acids. V lost 9 bases to trimming and J lost 5 bases; unmatched junction nucleotides: 12. The CDR3 region has the DNA TGTGCCAGTAGTCCCCGGGAGGGTGCCCACAATGAGCAGTTCTTC. Protein product: CASSPREGAHNEQFF.

Note on this clonotype: A read error may produce the germline difference seen at one junction end. V and J are TRBV5-1 and TRBJ2-3, with 7 bases lining up with TRBD2. The CDR3 has 16 residues. Germline CDR1 reads SGHRS; CDR2 reads YFSETQ. CDR3 in DNA: TGCGCCAACAGCTTGGCCCGGGGGGACCCCACAGATACGCAGTATTTT. This codes for CANSLARGDPTDTQYF.

Comments on this clonotype: One base away lies a much larger clone, so this may be a sequencing read error. The CDR3 protein is CASSLAGGETLYF. CDR3 coding DNA: TGCGCCAGCAGCTTGGCAGGGGGAGAGACCCTGTACTTC. V and J are TRBV5-1 and TRBJ2-5; 7 nucleotides align to TRBD1. CDR1 SGHRS and CDR2 YFSETQ come from the germline V gene. The CDR3 runs 13 residues.

This sequence joins TRBV29-1 and TRBJ2-7, with unresolved D. CDR3 length equals 10 residues. Germline assignment: CDR1 SQVTM and CDR2 ANQGSEA. Trimming removed 5 bases at V and 5 bases at J, with 7 bases between. CDR3 residues: CSVTGNEQYF. DNA of the CDR3: TGCAGCGTTACTGGTAACGAGCAGTACTTC.

Points on this clonotype: Compared with germline, one end of the junction differs, possibly owing to a read error. V usage is TRBV6-6 and J usage is TRBJ2-7; tentative D call: TRBD2 (6 bases). Germline lookup yields CDR1 MNHNY and CDR2 SVGAGI (reference sequence). CDR3 length equals 13 residues. The CDR3 DNA follows: TGTGCCAGCATCGAGGAGGGGTCTAGCGAGCAGTGCTTC. Residues: CASIEEGSSEQCF.

This clonotype was recorded once. The junction shows a germline mismatch at one end, possibly a read error. V and J are TRBV2 and TRBJ2-7; TRBD1 matches at 8 bases. The CDR3 is 16 residues long. CDR1 SNHLY and CDR2 FYNNEI come from the germline V gene. This chain's CDR3 is CANSAPSGTGIYEQYF. DNA for the CDR3: TGTGCCAACAGTGCCCCTTCCGGGACAGGTATCTACGAGCAGTACTTC.

To note about this clonotype: This may stem from a read error, because a much larger clone lies one nucleotide away. The CDR3 reads CASSNGNQDSDYNEQFF. The CDR3 coding sequence is TGTGCCAGCAGTAATGGAAATCAGGATTCGGACTACAATGAGCAGTTCTTC. The chain joins TRBV6-4 to TRBJ2-1, with D uncertain. V was trimmed by 5 bases and J by 3 bases, leaving 20 bases between them. The germline V gene has CDR1 MRHNA and CDR2 SNTAGT. The length of the CDR3 is 17 residues.

The chain uses TRBV30 and TRBJ2-3; 11 bases map to TRBD2. CDR1 and CDR2 (germline): GTSNPN, SVGIG (reference sequence). V dropped 4 bases and J dropped 6; count of bases not matched to a gene: 12. The CDR3 sequence is 16 residues long. The CDR3 bases are TGTGCCTGGAATCAAGGGGCGACTAGCGGGATTGATACGCAGTATTTT. Encoded protein: CAWNQGATSGIDTQYF. Variable domain in full (rest from reference TRBV30 and TRBJ2-3): SQTIHQWPATLVQPVGSPLSLECTVEGTSNPNLYWYRQAAGRGLQLLFYSVGIGQISSEVPQNLSASRPQDRQFILSSKKLLLSDSGFYLCAWNQGATSGIDTQYFGPGTRLTVL.

This clonotype was seen a single time. This clone may be a read error of a much larger clone one base away. The V gene is TRBV28, the J gene TRBJ1-2; maybe TRBD1 (6 bases). Germline lookup yields CDR1 MDHEN and CDR2 SYDVKM. V was clipped by 7 bases and J by 8 bases, with 20 bases between them. This CDR3 is built from 14 residues. The CDR3 DNA reads as TGTGCCAGCATTTCCGAAGGGGGGGCGCAGGGCTACACCTTC. As protein: CASISEGGAQGYTF.

With respect to this clonotype: This may stem from a read error, because a much larger clone lies one nucleotide away. V gene TRBV28 combines with J gene TRBJ2-3; possibly TRBD2 for D (5 bases). CDR1 and CDR2 (germline): MDHEN, SYDVKM. V was trimmed by 3 bases and J by 1 base, leaving 8 bases between them. This CDR3 has 14 amino acids. In nucleotides, the CDR3 is TGTGCCAGCAGTTTGAAGGAGGGCACAGATACGCAGTATTTT. Amino acid sequence: CASSLKEGTDTQYF.

Remarks on this clonotype: Being one base from a much bigger clone, this may be a read error. The chain carries TRBV7-9 and TRBJ2-3; perhaps TRBD2 as D (6 bases). The CDR3 loop spans 14 amino acids. V lost 5 bases and J lost 4, with 13 bases in between. Germline CDR1 reads SEHNR; CDR2 reads FQNEAQ (reference sequence). This CDR3 reads CASSRTREADTQYF. CDR3 nucleotide sequence: TGTGCCAGCAGCAGGACAAGGGAGGCAGATACGCAGTATTTT. The variable domain in full, with the rest retrieved from reference TRBV7-9 and TRBJ2-3, is DTGVSQNPRHKITKRGQNVTFRCDPISEHNRLYWYRQTLGQGPEFLTYFQNEAQLEKSRLLSDRFSAERPKGSFSTLEIQRTEQGDSAMYLCASSRTREADTQYFGPGTRLTVL.

A note on this clonotype: One end of the junction is discordant with germline, which a read error may explain. This rearrangement joins TRBV11-1 to TRBJ2-1, with no clear D. Germline assignment: CDR1 SGHAT and CDR2 FQDESV (reference sequence). This CDR3 has 13 residues. The CDR3 DNA reads as TGTCCCAGCAGCTCCCCTTACAGCGAACTCCAGTCCTTC. Protein: CPSSSPYSELQSF.

To note about this clonotype: The junction departs from germline at one end; a sequencing error may be responsible. V is TRBV5-1 and J is TRBJ1-2; TRBD1 aligns across 9 bases. The germline gives CDR1 SGHRS, CDR2 YFSETQ. The CDR3 totals 15 residues. The CDR3 DNA reads TGCGCCAGCTGCTTGCCTGGACAGGGGTCCTATGGCTACACCTTC. This encodes CASCLPGQGSYGYTF.

In regard to this clonotype: Because it lacks the conserved phenylalanine or tryptophan at the end, this CDR3 is likely a read error. This rearrangement joins TRBV29-1 to TRBJ1-1, with unresolved D. The CDR3 sequence is 14 residues long. Trimming removed 5 bases from V and 0 bases from J, with 13 bases in between. Germline V gene sequence: CDR1 SQVTM, CDR2 ANQGSEA. The CDR3 DNA is TGCAGCGTTATGACGGTAACGATGAACACTGAAGCTTTCCTT. This encodes CSVMTVTMNTEAFL.

In the case of this clonotype: This may come from a read error, since a much larger clone is one base off. The chain carries TRBV5-1 and TRBJ2-1, with 10 bases lining up with TRBD1. Per the germline V gene, CDR1 is SGHRS and CDR2 is YFSETQ. CDR3 length: 15 amino acids. V shed 7 bases, J shed 8 bases, and the junction held 12 bases outside the gene matches. The CDR3 loop reads CASQLDRGRGDEQFF. CDR3 in DNA: TGCGCCAGCCAACTTGACAGGGGGCGAGGCGATGAGCAGTTCTTC.

This clonotype was recorded once. The CDR3 ends on some other residue instead of the conserved phenylalanine or tryptophan, so this is likely a read error. It is unclear where the CDR3 begins or ends on the DNA, so no DNA is shown, and the CDR3 is as TCRdb lists it. This sequence joins TRBV11-2 and TRBJ2-1; TRBD2 is the table's D call, not checked against the DNA. From germline, CDR1 is SGHAT and CDR2 FQNNGV. The CDR3 length is 14 residues, termini included. Here the CDR3 reads CASTLGEGLNEQFL.

Details on this clonotype: A much larger clone sits a single nucleotide away, making a read error possible. This chain links TRBV30 with TRBJ2-1; 10 bases are a match to TRBD2. Trimming took 2 bases from V and 13 from J; bases not matched to a gene: 8. Per the germline V gene, CDR1 is GTSNPN and CDR2 is SVGIG (reference sequence). This CDR3 is 13 amino acids long. Written as DNA, the CDR3 is TGTGCCTGGAGTAAAGCGGGAGGGCTTGACCAGTTCTTC. This encodes CAWSKAGGLDQFF. Looking up the rest from reference TRBV30 and TRBJ2-1 gives the full variable domain: SQTIHQWPATLVQPVGSPLSLECTVEGTSNPNLYWYRQAAGRGLQLLFYSVGIGQISSEVPQNLSASRPQDRQFILSSKKLLLSDSGFYLCAWSKAGGLDQFFGPGTRLTVL.

As to this clonotype: At one boundary the junction diverges from the germline segment, which might be a read error. V usage is TRBV11-2 and J usage is TRBJ1-2; D is unclear. The CDR3 has 14 residues. CDR1 is SGHAT, CDR2 FQNNGV, per germline. In nucleotides, the CDR3 is TGTGCCAGCCGCTTAGTTTGGGCTAACTATGGTTACACCTTC. Translating gives CASRLVWANYGYTF.